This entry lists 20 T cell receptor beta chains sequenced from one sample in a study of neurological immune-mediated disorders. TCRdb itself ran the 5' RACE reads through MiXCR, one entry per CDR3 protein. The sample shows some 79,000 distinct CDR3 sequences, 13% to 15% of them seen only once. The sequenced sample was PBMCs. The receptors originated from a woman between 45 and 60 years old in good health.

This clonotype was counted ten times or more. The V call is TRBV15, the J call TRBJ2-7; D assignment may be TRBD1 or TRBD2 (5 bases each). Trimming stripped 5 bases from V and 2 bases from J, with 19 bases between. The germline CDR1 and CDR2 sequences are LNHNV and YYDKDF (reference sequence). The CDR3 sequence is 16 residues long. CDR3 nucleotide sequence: TGTGCCACCAGCGGGGGAGACCGGGACGGGACCTACGAGCAGTACTTC. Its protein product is CATSGGDRDGTYEQYF.

The DNA of the CDR3 is TGCGCCAGCAGCTTGGGCGGGACAAGCACTGAAGCTTTCTTT. Amino acid sequence: CASSLGGTSTEAFF. The V and J genes are TRBV5-1 and TRBJ1-1, with a possible D match to TRBD1 (6 bases). CDR1 and CDR2 (germline): SGHRS, YFSETQ. The CDR3 runs 14 residues. V was clipped by 0 bases and J by 4 bases, with 10 bases between them.

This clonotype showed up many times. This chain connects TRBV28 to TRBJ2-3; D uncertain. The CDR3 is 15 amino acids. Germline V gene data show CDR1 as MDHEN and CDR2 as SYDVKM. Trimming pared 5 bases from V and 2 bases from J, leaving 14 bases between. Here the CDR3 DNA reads TGTGCCAGCAGTCCCCCATCTAGGCACACAGATACGCAGTATTTT. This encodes CASSPPSRHTDTQYF. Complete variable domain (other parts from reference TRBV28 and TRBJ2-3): DVKVTQSSRYLVKRTGEKVFLECVQDMDHENMFWYRQDPGLGLRLIYFSYDVKMKEKGDIPEGYSVSREKKERFSLILESASTNQTSMYLCASSPPSRHTDTQYFGPGTRLTVL.

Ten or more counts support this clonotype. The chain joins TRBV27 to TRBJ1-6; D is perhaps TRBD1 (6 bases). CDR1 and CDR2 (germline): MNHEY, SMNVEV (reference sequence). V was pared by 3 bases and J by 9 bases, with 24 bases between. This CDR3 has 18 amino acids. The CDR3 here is CASSLDRPSGTSSSPLHF. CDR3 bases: TGTGCCAGCAGTTTGGATAGGCCCTCGGGGACATCGAGTTCACCCCTCCACTTT.

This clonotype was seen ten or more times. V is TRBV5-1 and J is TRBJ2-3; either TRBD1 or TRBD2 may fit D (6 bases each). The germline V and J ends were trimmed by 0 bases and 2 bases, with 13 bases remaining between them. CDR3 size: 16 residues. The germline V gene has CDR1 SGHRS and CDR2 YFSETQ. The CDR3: CASSLVSGASTDTQYF. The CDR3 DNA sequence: TGCGCCAGCAGCTTGGTCTCGGGGGCCTCCACAGATACGCAGTATTTT. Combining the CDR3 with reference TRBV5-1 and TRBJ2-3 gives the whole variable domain KAGVTQTPRYLIKTRGQQVTLSCSPISGHRSVSWYQQTPGQGLQFLFEYFSETQRNKGNFPGRFSGRQFSNSRSEMNVSTLELGDSALYLCASSLVSGASTDTQYFGPGTRLTVL.

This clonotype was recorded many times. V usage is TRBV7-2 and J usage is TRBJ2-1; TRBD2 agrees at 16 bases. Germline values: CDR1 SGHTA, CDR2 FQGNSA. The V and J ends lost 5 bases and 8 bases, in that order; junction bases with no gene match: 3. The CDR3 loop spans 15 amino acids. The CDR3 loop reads CASSPGLAGGHEQFF. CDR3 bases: TGTGCCAGCAGCCCGGGACTAGCGGGGGGGCATGAGCAGTTCTTC.

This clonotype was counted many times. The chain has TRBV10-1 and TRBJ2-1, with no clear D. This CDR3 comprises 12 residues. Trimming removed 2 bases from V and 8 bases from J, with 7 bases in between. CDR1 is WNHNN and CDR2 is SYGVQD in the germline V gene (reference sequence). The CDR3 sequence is CASSEPGYEQFF. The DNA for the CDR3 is TGCGCCAGCAGTGAGCCTGGCTATGAGCAGTTCTTC.

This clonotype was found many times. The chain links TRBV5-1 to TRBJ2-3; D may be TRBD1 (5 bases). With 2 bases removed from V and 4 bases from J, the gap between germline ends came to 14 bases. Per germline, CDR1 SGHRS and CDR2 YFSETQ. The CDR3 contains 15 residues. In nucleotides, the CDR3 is TGCGCCAGCAGCTTAACAGGCCTCGGGCCAGATACGCAGTATTTT. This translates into CASSLTGLGPDTQYF.

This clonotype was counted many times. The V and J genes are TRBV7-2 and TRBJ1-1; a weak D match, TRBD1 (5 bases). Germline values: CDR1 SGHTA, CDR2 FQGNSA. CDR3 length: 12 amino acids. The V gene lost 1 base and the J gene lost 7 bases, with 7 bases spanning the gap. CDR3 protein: CASSLGQFEAFF. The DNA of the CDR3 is TGTGCCAGCAGCTTAGGACAGTTTGAAGCTTTCTTT.

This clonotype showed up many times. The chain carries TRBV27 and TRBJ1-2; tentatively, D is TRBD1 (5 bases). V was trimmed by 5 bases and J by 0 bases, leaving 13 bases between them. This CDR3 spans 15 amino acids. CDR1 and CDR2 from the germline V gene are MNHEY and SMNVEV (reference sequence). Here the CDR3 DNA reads TGTGCCAGCAGTGGTGGGACCGCTACTAACTATGGCTACACCTTC. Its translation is CASSGGTATNYGYTF.

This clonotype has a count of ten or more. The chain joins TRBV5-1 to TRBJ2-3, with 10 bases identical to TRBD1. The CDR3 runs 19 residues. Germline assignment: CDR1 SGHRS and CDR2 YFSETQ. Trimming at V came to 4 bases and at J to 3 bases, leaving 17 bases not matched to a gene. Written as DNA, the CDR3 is TGCGCCAGCAGCGCAGAGCCGGGACAGGGGAATGATGGAACAGATACGCAGTATTTT. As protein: CASSAEPGQGNDGTDTQYF.

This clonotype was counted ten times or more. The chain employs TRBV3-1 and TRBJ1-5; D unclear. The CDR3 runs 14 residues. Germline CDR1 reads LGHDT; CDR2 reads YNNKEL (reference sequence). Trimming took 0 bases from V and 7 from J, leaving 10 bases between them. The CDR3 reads CASSQDPSLQPQHF. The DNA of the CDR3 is TGTGCCAGCAGCCAAGATCCCAGCCTCCAGCCCCAGCATTTT. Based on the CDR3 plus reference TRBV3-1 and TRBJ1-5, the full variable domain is DTAVSQTPKYLVTQMGNDKSIKCEQNLGHDTMYWYKQDSKKFLKIMFSYNNKELIINETVPNRFSPKSPDKAHLNLHINSLELGDSAVYFCASSQDPSLQPQHFGDGTRLSIL.

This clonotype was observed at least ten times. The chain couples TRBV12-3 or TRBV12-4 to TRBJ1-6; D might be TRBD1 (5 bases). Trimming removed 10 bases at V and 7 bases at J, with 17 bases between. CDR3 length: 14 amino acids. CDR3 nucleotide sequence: TGTGCCACCCAGAGGGGCGCTAGAAATTCACCCCTCCACTTT. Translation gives CATQRGARNSPLHF.

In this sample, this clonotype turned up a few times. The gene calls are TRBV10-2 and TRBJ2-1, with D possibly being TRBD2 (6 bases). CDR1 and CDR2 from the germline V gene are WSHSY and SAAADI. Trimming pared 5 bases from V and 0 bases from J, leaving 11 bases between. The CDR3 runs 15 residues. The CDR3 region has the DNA TGCGCCAGCAGTCGCGGGACCCCCTCCTACAATGAGCAGTTCTTC. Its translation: CASSRGTPSYNEQFF.

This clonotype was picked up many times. The CDR3 here is CASTHSGYPGGYTF. In DNA form, the CDR3 reads TGTGCCAGCACCCACTCCGGGTACCCGGGCGGCTACACCTTC. V and J are TRBV12-3 or TRBV12-4 and TRBJ1-2; D unresolved. Trimming pared 7 bases from V and 8 bases from J, leaving 20 bases between. CDR3 length: 14 amino acids.

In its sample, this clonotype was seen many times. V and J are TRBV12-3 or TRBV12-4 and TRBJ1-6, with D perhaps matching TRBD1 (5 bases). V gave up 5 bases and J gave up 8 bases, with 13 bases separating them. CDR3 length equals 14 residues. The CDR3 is CASSLRVSDSPLHF. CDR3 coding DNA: TGTGCCAGCAGTCTCAGGGTTTCGGATTCACCCCTCCACTTT.

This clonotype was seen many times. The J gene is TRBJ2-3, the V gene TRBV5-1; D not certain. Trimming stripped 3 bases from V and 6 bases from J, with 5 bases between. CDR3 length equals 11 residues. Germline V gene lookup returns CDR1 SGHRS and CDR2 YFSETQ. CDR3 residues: CASSYGDTQYF. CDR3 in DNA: TGCGCCAGCAGCTATGGGGATACGCAGTATTTT.

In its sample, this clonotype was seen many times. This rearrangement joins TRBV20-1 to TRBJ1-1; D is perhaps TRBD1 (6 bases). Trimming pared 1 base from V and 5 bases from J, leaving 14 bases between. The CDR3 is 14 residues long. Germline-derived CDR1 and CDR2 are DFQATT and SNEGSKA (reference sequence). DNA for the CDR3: TGCAGTGCTAGAGTCGGGGCAGGGACAACTGAAGCTTTCTTT. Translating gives CSARVGAGTTEAFF.

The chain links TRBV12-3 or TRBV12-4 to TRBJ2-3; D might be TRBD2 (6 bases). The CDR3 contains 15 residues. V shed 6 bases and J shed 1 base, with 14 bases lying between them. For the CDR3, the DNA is TGTGCCAGCAGACGGGACTCCGATGGCACAGATACGCAGTATTTT. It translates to CASRRDSDGTDTQYF.

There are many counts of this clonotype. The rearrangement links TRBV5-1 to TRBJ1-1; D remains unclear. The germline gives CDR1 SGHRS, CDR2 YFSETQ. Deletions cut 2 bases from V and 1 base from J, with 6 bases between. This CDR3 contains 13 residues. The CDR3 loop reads CASSFPPNTEAFF. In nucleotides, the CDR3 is TGCGCCAGCAGCTTTCCCCCGAACACTGAAGCTTTCTTT.